Detailed here is one TCR beta chain. Its antigen is not yet known. No much larger clone is present one base from it, and per-base qualities are unavailable. The data belong to a study of a mutant IDH1 vaccine in newly diagnosed glioma (TCRdb year 2021). At the level of the whole study: Across visits V03 through V10, patients got a total of eight vaccinations, given in weeks 1, 3, 5, 7, 11, 15, 19 and 23. Six visits were used for peripheral blood collection: V03 (baseline), V05, V07, V10, V12 and V13. Vaccination was initiated 4-6 weeks after radiotherapy alone, or concurrently with temozolomide cycles in the chemotherapy-containing groups. For exploratory analyses, fewer than 30 treated patients had longitudinal TCRB deep sequencing done wherever samples were available. Of the roughly 34 treated patients, approximately 62% were male and about 40% were female, and the mean age was around 40 years. Prior to enrollment, standard therapy consisting of radiotherapy alone, temozolomide alone, or radiochemotherapy with temozolomide had been administered to patients, with the combination being received by most patients. General conclusions and limits of the study: Pseudoprogression seemed to be unrelated to changes in the top peripheral T cell clonotypes found by TCRB sequencing. The authors noted that analyses of patient blood samples could not be reproduced because of sample limitations. Selection of PBMC samples for TCRB deep sequencing was based on availability. Vaccine-induced immune responses across multiple MHC alleles were detected in 80% to 95% of patients.

Explained via the paper, the time point label denotes: week 23, last vaccination. Each vaccine dose, consisting of 300 ug of a 20-mer mutant IDH1 peptide in Montanide, was administered subcutaneously with topical imiquimod. The donors had newly diagnosed IDH1-mutant astrocytomas of WHO grade 3 or 4 that showed loss of nuclear ATRX. The samples were drawn from NOA16, a multicentre, single-arm, open-label phase I trial in Germany that tested a mutant IDH1 peptide vaccine in humans for the first time. Genomic DNA for TCRB sequencing was extracted from EDTA blood using the DNeasy Blood and Tissue Kit. The library was obtained by the immunoSEQ multiplex PCR assay. The hsTCRB Kit was used according to the manufacturer's protocol to amplify rearranged TCR beta chain sequences. TCRB libraries were sequenced on an Illumina MiSeq. Per the original workflow: The kit vendor's proprietary platform handled demultiplexing, trimming and gene mapping. TCRdb carries this immuneACCESS record with in-frame sequences only. Its versions omit some clonotypes, under half of them owing to an unresolved V gene in the studies checked, with the rest unexplained. V and J calls and clone size follow that table, whereas D and trimming were derived from the DNA. The sample has roughly 74,000 clones on record, more than 80% of them singletons. Together, the top ten hold approximately 0.8% of the sample.

The source is a woman aged 45-65 years with glioma. The input for sequencing was PBMCs, taken from a glioma patient whose treatment included an IDH1 peptide vaccine.

The CDR3 here reads CASSEVGTGDRRNQPQHF. The DNA sequence is TGTGCCAGCAGTGAGGTGGGGACAGGGGACAGGAGGAATCAGCCCCAGCATTTT. This chain joins TRBV6-1 to TRBJ1-5; TRBD1 fits 10 bases in the junction. Measured from the cysteine to the phenylalanine, the CDR3 is 18 residues long. Only the CDR3 portion is preserved as DNA: 54 bases, with reading frame beginning at the first base. For this chain, trimming is 3 bases at the V end and 4 bases at the J end, and the number of junction bases without a gene match is 12. The germline V gene provides CDR1 MNHNS and CDR2 SASEGT.